The clone carrying this T cell receptor (beta chain) was counted once. Its antigen is not known. The entry originates in a study of OX40 agonist ivuxolimab in advanced cancers. TCRdb's copy holds only in-frame clones and misses some; the assay was immunoSEQ multiplex PCR. The profile shows about 10,000 clones, roughly 90% of them singletons. Study-wide points: CD4+ T cells averaged fewer expanded clones than CD8+ T cells. Researchers did not establish what antigens the expanded peripheral T cells target.

The V segment lost 4 bases and the J segment 6 bases; nucleotides outside the gene matches: 6. The germline V gene has CDR1 LGHNA and CDR2 YNFKEQ. The CDR3 length is 13 residues. The TCR comes from an adult with an advanced solid tumor such as melanoma, head and neck, liver or kidney cancer. The chain has TRBV4-2 and TRBJ2-7; 7 positions match TRBD1. Sequencing used CD4+ or CD8+ T cells sorted from blood, obtained in a trial of the OX40 agonist ivuxolimab. CDR3 DNA: TGTGCCAGCAGCCTCGGACAGGCCCGCGAGCAGTACTTC. Protein sequence: CASSLGQAREQYF.